This TCR beta chain came from a study of blood T cell repertoires in COVID-19. Study-level information: The cDNA or gDNA used as material had been derived from T cells, B-cell-depleted T cells, or PBMCs.

Original handling: By means of reference gene primer amplification, nucleated cell counts were estimated. This table comes from immunoSEQ multiplex PCR, and its TCRdb copy is limited to in-frame clones, with some not included. V and J calls and clone size are as listed in that table; D and trimming were resolved from the DNA. The profile shows hundreds of thousands of clones, roughly 86% of them singletons. Cohort allocation depended upon clinical history that participants reported. J gave up 8 bases and V 1 base, and 13 bases lay outside the gene matches. Germline V gene data show CDR1 as MNHEY and CDR2 as SMNVEV (reference sequence). This CDR3 is 16 amino acids long.

This receptor was identified in a woman in her thirties or forties with acute COVID-19. The sequencing sample was made of PBMCs or T cells enriched from blood (not recorded which). This sequence joins TRBV27 and TRBJ1-2, with 7 bases aligning to TRBD1. The CDR3 reads CASSLFPTATGTGYTF. CDR3 nucleotides: TGTGCCAGCAGTTTATTCCCGACTGCGACAGGGACCGGCTACACCTTC.